This T cell receptor beta chain was profiled in a study of cytomegalovirus exposure and HLA in healthy donors (dated by TCRdb to 2017 to 2019). Notes on the research overall: An earlier analysis of fewer than 750 of the donors reported roughly 300 Gb of sequence data and 95 million to 120 million unique TCR beta sequences obtained from some 200 million T cells. About 300 gigabases of sequencing data and tens of millions of unique TCR sequences were included in an early release covering about 700 HLA-typed donors. Among the roughly 400 genotyped donors, around 81% belonged to the genetic ancestry cluster associated with self-reported Caucasian donors. The study aimed to test whether cataloging public T cell receptors could reveal signatures of past pathogen exposure. The study used immunosequencing to profile the T cell repertoires of several hundred subjects and linked those repertoires to cytomegalovirus serostatus. Along with the roughly 700-subject first cohort, a separate validation cohort of more than 90 different subjects was used. High-throughput TCR immunosequencing, statistical association of individual TCRs with disease status, and machine learning were combined to predict cytomegalovirus infection status. To study patterns of TCR occurrence, a later analysis re-analyzed previously published TCR beta repertoires from around 700 donors and added high-resolution HLA genotyping. Rather than drawing on any new phenotypic data, the later analysis identified candidate immune exposures from TCR beta sequences and the way those sequences occurred across donors. In an earlier analysis of around 540 of the donors, high-throughput TCR beta sequencing was used to judge whether each TCR beta V gene segment behaved as functional or pseudogenic. Donor age, sex, ethnicity and CMV serostatus were compiled alongside the repertoire data. A later genetic analysis took genome-wide SNP genotypes for about 55% of the 666 donors and used that subset as a discovery cohort. Every discovery cohort repertoire had been produced on one sequencing platform. HLA typing included class I and class II loci at four-digit resolution. Typing coverage varied by locus: roughly 629-630 donors for A, B, C, DRB1 and DQB1; 522 for DQA1; more than 600 for DPA1; around 490 for DPB1. Several DR-DQ haplotypes were treated as single units for association and clustering because of strong linkage in the cohort. Across roughly 420 genotyped donors of the cohort, an average of about 200,000 unique TCR beta nucleotide sequences per donor were sequenced, and roughly 17% of those sequences were non-productive. Points the paper makes about the study in general: V-gene and J-gene trimming of TCR beta chains was associated with a missense DCLRE1C variant in a later genetic analysis, and the association was replicated in an independent cohort. This cohort had only TCR beta chains sequenced, and the lack of alpha or paired-chain data limited which features could be detected. A cluster of highly shared sequence variants was judged likely to represent a technical artifact of the sequencing pipeline. In a later analysis, TCR association rates were found to vary across HLA loci, with the most associated TCRs seen for DRB1 alleles and the fewest for HLA-C alleles. A few of the identified cytomegalovirus-associated TCR beta chains were confirmed in vitro to be specific for cytomegalovirus antigens. A further reported finding was that TCR beta sequences accurately predicted the HLA-A and HLA-B alleles for most subjects in the first cohort. Across donors, most TCR sequences were observed very rarely, whereas some public TCRs were present in many individuals. In a later analysis, 16,951 TCR beta sequences were associated with specific HLA alleles at a false discovery rate of 0.05. Because some donors lacked HLA typing at each locus, the association tests relied only on the typed subset. Correlated functional status among segregating V segments might reflect linkage disequilibrium, but an unknown experimental factor could not be ruled out. In a later analysis, HLA-associated TCR beta chains showed more clonal expansion and lower generation probabilities than non-associated chains that were equally common. A later analysis reported that several top co-occurrence clusters appeared linked to parvovirus B19, influenza, CMV and Epstein-Barr virus. The classifier was reported to diagnose cytomegalovirus status with high specificity and sensitivity in both the original and validation cohorts. The 87-base-pair reads could not distinguish some IMGT-functional V segments, including TRBV6-2 and TRBV6-3, so those segments were excluded. When HLA alleles, especially DR and DQ, strongly co-occurred, attributing TCR associations to individual alleles was difficult. The only immune exposure information available for the cohort was CMV serostatus. Broadly in line with IMGT annotations, most TCR beta V segments showed up in productive rearrangements about 87% or about 30% of the time in an earlier analysis of approximately 640 of the donors. Most CMV-associated TCR beta chains appeared to be HLA-restricted in a later analysis, and the HLA associations seemed to be driven largely by CMV exposure. Because counts were too low, around 17 rarely observed V segments, including chromosome 9 orphons, were left out of the earlier analysis of 587 of the donors. According to a later genetic analysis, donors in an Asian-associated ancestry cluster had fewer N-insertions in productive TCRs than the approximately 670-donor mean. The study gave a list of roughly 150 TCR beta chains associated with cytomegalovirus. The authors suggested that the approach could potentially be extended to other disease states and immunological phenotypes. Roughly uniform sequencing depth across donors was assumed in presence/absence analyses, although this assumption may not hold.

The cysteine opens and the phenylalanine closes a CDR3 of 10 amino acids. The sequence is cut down to CDR3 DNA, 30 bases in frame from base 1. V loses 7 bases, J loses 13 bases, and the germline ends lie 16 bases apart. According to the germline V gene, CDR1 reads SQVTM and CDR2 reads ANQGSEA. Of note for this clone: There is no known antigen for this receptor. Base qualities are not provided; no much larger clone lies one nucleotide away.

The cohort comprised 670 or so healthy bone marrow donors. All cohort members were sampled while nominally healthy, although unrecorded immune exposures were likely present. The donor tested CMV seronegative, placing the donor among the approximately 400 seronegative members of the cohort. Every donor gave a peripheral blood sample, and the peripheral blood mononuclear cells from that sample were used for TCR beta sequencing. Genomic DNA was extracted from the blood cell samples with the Qiagen DNeasy Blood Extraction Kit. Receptor amplification or capture employed the immunoSEQ multiplex PCR assay. A mixture of 60 forward primers for TCR Vbeta segments and 13 reverse primers for TCR Jbeta segments was used in the multiplex PCR. The CDR3 region of rearranged TCR beta genes was amplified from genomic DNA with a multiplex PCR assay. The amplified TCR beta libraries were sequenced on the Illumina HiSeq System as 87-base-pair reads. The authors processed their data as follows. Across the 500 to 850 repertoires, a later analysis counted roughly 77 million unique TCR beta chains, 9.5 million to 13 million of which were shared by at least two donors. A nearest-neighbor algorithm error-corrected the raw reads and collapsed the reads into unique sequences, merging closely related sequences to remove PCR and sequencing errors. CDR3 sequences were aligned to IMGT reference sequences to assign V, D and J gene segments. For a sequence to be retained, a match of at least six nucleotides was required to both a V gene segment and a J gene segment. Rearrangements were classified as productive when the CDR3 lacked stop codons and remained in frame with V and J, and all other rearrangements were classified as non-productive. CDR3 was defined by IMGT convention, running from the second conserved V-encoded cysteine to the conserved J-encoded phenylalanine. Sequences without an unambiguous match to a single V gene segment were excluded from the earlier analysis of over 500 of the donors. In an earlier analysis of some 590 of the donors, a V segment was called functional when productive rearrangements were above 56.7%, and segregating when the standard deviation between donors exceeded 5%. To diagnose cytomegalovirus status from the catalog of TCR beta chain sequences, a statistical classification framework was built. In a later analysis, V and J genes were assigned by comparing TCR nucleotide sequences against IMGT/GENE-DB human TR gene sequences. Using the TCRdist pipeline, a later analysis assigned CDR3 sequences along with most-parsimonious VDJ recombination scenarios. In a later analysis, each TCR beta chain was defined by its CDR3 amino acid sequence together with its V-gene family, and reads lacking a unique V-gene family were excluded. To address suspected cross-contamination and a sequencing artifact, a later analysis removed roughly 580 highly shared, low-generation-probability nucleotide sequences. In a later analysis, a clonal expansion index for each public chain was calculated from normalized within-repertoire ranks of inferred template counts. A later analysis computed generation probabilities with a VDJ recombination model fitted to out-of-frame rearrangements, and checked the results against IGoR. In a later analysis, hypergeometric tests were used to score TCR-TCR, TCR-HLA and TCR-CMV co-occurrence, with a repertoire-size bias correction applied to TCR pairs. A later analysis estimated false discovery rates by permuting HLA or CMV assignments 20 times. In a later analysis, co-occurring TCRs were grouped using DBSCAN, with TCRdist sequence similarity added in when clustering inside HLA-allele-positive subsets. For co-occurrence clustering, repertoires with fewer than 30,000 or more than 120,000 public chains were excluded, along with five repertoires with anomalous nucleotide sharing. Sourced from immuneACCESS, this table was stored by TCRdb with only in-frame sequences that have V and J called. A share of the clones is absent; for the studies checked, an unresolved V gene accounts for under half, and the remainder has no known explanation. The D gene and trimming were derived from the DNA, and the V and J assignments and clone size from that table. Here the sample has about 180,000 clones; 82% occur a single time. Approximately 1.5% of the sample is taken by the ten largest.

The receptor chain draws on TRBV29-1 and TRBJ1-2; TRBD1 is perhaps the D gene, given 5 matching bases. The sample consisted of PBMCs. The receptor comes from a man aged 40-50 years in good health and CMV-seronegative. Here the CDR3 is given as CSATQQVPTF. The DNA sequence is given as TGCAGCGCAACCCAACAGGTACCCACCTTC.